Listed below are T cell receptor beta chains from one sample, sequenced in a study of blood T cell repertoires in COVID-19. Some clones are missing from TCRdb's copy, which holds only in-frame ones; the method was immunoSEQ multiplex PCR. In the table there are about 170,000 clones, 82% of which are singletons. What was sequenced was peripheral blood. The origin of the receptors is a woman aged 80 or over with active or convalescent COVID-19. The CDR3 runs from the conserved cysteine through the conserved F or W.

v_call	j_call	cdr3_aa
TRBV19	TRBJ1-5	CASSARDSYSNQPQHF
TRBV10-3	TRBJ1-4	CAISGTGQINEKLFF
TRBV13	TRBJ2-4	CASSLGSSANIQYF
TRBV27	TRBJ1-2	CASSSRDIPPYRYTF
TRBV5-1	TRBJ1-2	CASSLGQNYGYTF
TRBV19	TRBJ1-5	CASTSSRAGGGQPQHF
TRBV28	TRBJ1-1	CASSFGRGDTEAFF
TRBV2	TRBJ2-5	CASVLYQETQYF
TRBV5-4	TRBJ2-5	CASSLGGQGARETQYF
TRBV28	TRBJ2-7	CASSQIGRGRNEQYF
TRBV5-1	TRBJ2-3	CASSQVVGADTQYF
TRBV29-1	TRBJ2-5	CSVSGTGQETQYF
TRBV5-5	TRBJ2-7	CASSLAGGRSYEQYF
TRBV10-3	TRBJ1-1	CAITMGGGDTEAFF
TRBV28	TRBJ2-2	CASSLAAGELFF
TRBV9	TRBJ1-1	CASSEGTGDFAEAFF
TRBV5-1	TRBJ1-2	CASSLSGGDGYTF
TRBV2	TRBJ1-2	CASSGDRGLYGYTF
TRBV11-2	TRBJ1-2	CASSLGSGTGGGGYTF
TRBV11-2	TRBJ1-3	CASSLWRGNTIYF
TRBV12-3/TRBV12-4	TRBJ1-6	CASSLTGTSPLHF
TRBV28	TRBJ1-2	CASSLGTGYGYTF
TRBV6-1	TRBJ2-6	CASCGQPTSGANVLTF
TRBV18	TRBJ1-1	CASSRSGTKNTEAFF
TRBV7-8	TRBJ1-2	CASSLADISTVF
TRBV7-9	TRBJ2-1	CASSFRLAGYNEQFF
TRBV11-2	TRBJ2-1	CASSLGAGVEPYGEQFF
TRBV6-5	TRBJ2-7	CASSYRGGEQYF
TRBV7-3	TRBJ2-3	CASSLIAASGSDTQYF
TRBV11-2	TRBJ1-2	CASSPGTGLSKVYGYTF
TRBV12-3/TRBV12-4	TRBJ2-2	CASSFSGELFF
TRBV20-1	TRBJ2-6	CSASSSVLLTGANVLTF
TRBV18	TRBJ1-1	CASSPRARTGGRDTEAFF
TRBV24-1	TRBJ2-3	CATSDFRATDTQYF
TRBV6-2/TRBV6-3	TRBJ2-1	CASSVYNEQFF
TRBV2	TRBJ2-1	CASNGLRSYNEQFF
TRBV4-1	TRBJ2-7	CASSQVITSGAYEQYF
TRBV6-6	TRBJ1-4	CASSYSRTSEKLFF
TRBV5-1	TRBJ2-1	CASSLEGLVYNEQFF
TRBV7-9	TRBJ2-1	CASSPGTSDYNEQFF
TRBV4-1	TRBJ2-7	CASSQPTSGLPYEQYF
TRBV28	TRBJ2-7	CASTSRTGSYREREQYF
TRBV5-1	TRBJ1-2	CASSLDPQINYGYTF
TRBV5-1	TRBJ2-1	CASSLEGASGRARSSYNEQFF
TRBV5-1	TRBJ1-2	CASSLTTANYGYTF
TRBV19	TRBJ2-5	CASSTKTRQETQYF
TRBV18	TRBJ2-7	CASQKNPGQDYEQYF
TRBV5-6	TRBJ2-1	CASSLVLAGGNSYNEQFF
TRBV18	TRBJ1-2	CASSSAGSSFDNYGYTF
TRBV5-1	TRBJ1-2	CASSLDQGLIGYTF
TRBV7-6	TRBJ2-7	CASSFGTNSYEQYF
TRBV19	TRBJ2-5	CASSTLGTVQETQYF
TRBV9	TRBJ1-1	CASSLGLQNTEAFF
TRBV19	TRBJ1-1	CASQGWAEAFF
TRBV7-9	TRBJ1-1	CASSFRDREAFF
TRBV5-1	TRBJ2-2	CASSLLGSLWSGELFF
TRBV5-4	TRBJ2-3	CASSFDGIVTDTQYF